The subject of this entry is one TCR beta chain. Its antigen remains undetermined. Per-base qualities were not stored, and no clone one base away is much larger. V was cut back by 7 bases and J by 3 bases, leaving a gap of 10 bases between them. Measured from the cysteine to the phenylalanine, the CDR3 is 12 residues long. The retained sequence is limited to the CDR3, 36 bases, with the frame set at the first base. CDR1 LNHDA and CDR2 SQIVND were looked up in the germline V gene (reference sequence). The sample originates from a study of cytomegalovirus exposure and HLA in healthy donors (dated by TCRdb to 2016 to 2017). Study-level background: In an earlier analysis of 587 of the donors, around 290 Gb of sequence data and approximately 100 million unique TCR beta sequences from about 179 million T cells were reported. Rather than using new phenotypic data, the later analysis identified candidate immune exposures from TCR beta sequences and from how often those sequences occurred across donors. To predict cytomegalovirus infection status, the study combined high-throughput TCR immunosequencing, statistical association of individual TCRs with disease status, and machine learning. Class I and class II HLA loci were covered by the typing at four-digit resolution. To decide whether each TCR beta V gene segment behaved as functional or pseudogenic, an earlier analysis of some 600 of the donors relied on high-throughput TCR beta sequencing. To study patterns of TCR occurrence, a later analysis re-analyzed previously published TCR beta repertoires from more than 550 donors and added high-resolution HLA genotyping. Donor age, sex, ethnicity and CMV serostatus were compiled together with the repertoire data. About 300 gigabases of sequencing data and 78 million or so unique TCR sequences were included in an early release covering roughly 600 HLA-typed donors. Of the roughly 400 genotyped donors, less than 90% were placed in the genetic ancestry cluster associated with self-reported Caucasian donors. Across 300 to 500 genotyped donors of the cohort, an average of 235,054 unique TCR beta nucleotide sequences per donor were sequenced, and 15% to 20% of those sequences were non-productive. The number of typed donors differed by locus: about 629-640 for A, B, C, DRB1 and DQB1; roughly 510 for DQA1; 606 for DPA1; and 450 to 480 for DPB1. Because of strong linkage in the cohort, roughly five DR-DQ haplotypes were treated as single units for association and clustering. The study used immunosequencing to profile the T cell repertoires of hundreds of subjects and linked those repertoires to cytomegalovirus serostatus. Besides the first cohort of 550 to 750 subjects, a separate validation cohort made up of about 120 different subjects was used. The study aimed to test whether signatures of past pathogen exposure could be identified by cataloging public T cell receptors. In a later genetic analysis, genome-wide SNP genotypes for about 55% of the 666 donors were used, and that subset was treated as a discovery cohort. All discovery cohort repertoires had been generated on a single sequencing platform. The paper as a whole reports these results and caveats: Correlated functional status among segregating V segments might be attributable to linkage disequilibrium, but an unknown experimental factor could not be ruled out. A few of the identified cytomegalovirus-associated TCR beta chains were confirmed in vitro to be specific for cytomegalovirus antigens. The authors suggested that the approach could potentially be generalized to other disease states and immunological phenotypes. In the study, some 160 TCR beta chains were listed as associated with cytomegalovirus. Assigning TCR associations to individual alleles was difficult when HLA alleles, especially DR and DQ, strongly co-occurred. HLA typing was unavailable for some donors at each locus, so association tests used only the typed subset. Immune exposure information for the cohort was limited to CMV serostatus. Compared with the approximately 710-donor mean, donors in an Asian-associated ancestry cluster had fewer N-insertions in productive TCRs, according to a later genetic analysis. Only TCR beta chains were sequenced in this cohort, and the absence of alpha or paired-chain data limited detectable features. Because the 87-base-pair reads could not distinguish some IMGT-functional V segments, including TRBV6-2 and TRBV6-3, those segments were excluded. A group of highly shared sequence variants was considered likely to be a technical artifact of the sequencing pipeline. Roughly 17 rarely observed V segments, including chromosome 9 orphons, were excluded from the earlier analysis of several hundred of the donors because counts were too low. In a later analysis, several top co-occurrence clusters were reported to appear linked to parvovirus B19, influenza, CMV and Epstein-Barr virus. Most TCR sequences were seen in very few donors, while some public TCRs were found in many individuals. An earlier analysis of 450 to 750 of the donors showed that most TCR beta V segments appeared in productive rearrangements either about 90% or about 30% of the time, which broadly matched IMGT annotations. The classifier was reported to diagnose cytomegalovirus status with high specificity and sensitivity in both the original and validation cohorts. According to a later analysis, most CMV-associated TCR beta chains appeared to be HLA-restricted, and the HLA associations seemed to be driven largely by CMV exposure. A further reported finding was that TCR beta sequences accurately predicted the HLA-A and HLA-B alleles for most subjects in the first cohort. The presence/absence analyses assumed that sequencing depth was roughly uniform across donors, and that assumption may not be true. In a later analysis, the rate of TCR association differed among HLA loci, with DRB1 alleles having the most associated TCRs and HLA-C alleles having the fewest. A later analysis found that HLA-associated TCR beta chains were more clonally expanded and had lower generation probabilities than equally common non-associated chains. In a later genetic analysis, a missense DCLRE1C variant was associated with V-gene and J-gene trimming of TCR beta chains, and the association was replicated in an independent cohort. A later analysis associated roughly 17,000 TCR beta sequences with specific HLA alleles at a false discovery rate of 0.05.

The cohort consisted of 650 to 850 healthy bone marrow donors. At the time of sampling, every cohort member was nominally healthy, though immune exposures that went unrecorded were likely present. The donor was CMV seropositive and was included in the group of some 290 seropositive cohort members. Each donor provided a peripheral blood sample, and peripheral blood mononuclear cells were used for TCR beta sequencing. Genomic DNA extraction from the blood cell samples was performed with the Qiagen DNeasy Blood Extraction Kit. The library came from the immunoSEQ multiplex PCR assay. A mixture of 60 forward primers for TCR Vbeta segments and 13 reverse primers for TCR Jbeta segments was used in the multiplex PCR. A multiplex PCR assay on genomic DNA amplified the CDR3 region of rearranged TCR beta genes. Amplified TCR beta libraries were sequenced as 87-base-pair reads on the Illumina HiSeq System. Turning to the authors' computational methods: Across the roughly 640 repertoires, a later analysis counted 80 million or so unique TCR beta chains, some 11 million of which were shared by at least two donors. A nearest-neighbor algorithm error-corrected the raw reads and collapsed the reads into unique sequences, merging closely related sequences to remove PCR and sequencing errors. V, D and J gene segments were assigned by aligning CDR3 sequences to IMGT reference sequences. For a sequence to be retained, a match of at least six nucleotides to both a V gene segment and a J gene segment was required. Rearrangements were classified as productive when the CDR3 lacked stop codons and remained in frame with V and J, and all other rearrangements were classified as non-productive. Following IMGT convention, CDR3 was defined as the stretch from the second conserved V-encoded cysteine up to the conserved J-encoded phenylalanine. In an earlier analysis of 550 to 650 of the donors, sequences lacking an unambiguous match to a single V gene segment were excluded. An earlier analysis of fewer than 650 of the donors classified V segments as functional when productive rearrangements were above 56.7% and as segregating when the standard deviation between donors was above 5%. A statistical classification framework was built for diagnosing cytomegalovirus status from the catalog of TCR beta chain sequences. V and J gene assignment, in a later analysis, came from comparing TCR nucleotide sequences with IMGT/GENE-DB human TR gene sequences. The TCRdist pipeline was used in a later analysis to assign CDR3 sequences and most-parsimonious VDJ recombination scenarios. A later analysis defined each TCR beta chain by its CDR3 amino acid sequence plus V-gene family, and excluded reads lacking a unique V-gene family. In a later analysis, fewer than 600 highly shared, low-generation-probability nucleotide sequences were removed to address suspected cross-contamination and a sequencing artifact. A later analysis calculated a clonal expansion index for each public chain from normalized within-repertoire ranks of inferred template counts. In a later analysis, generation probabilities were computed using a VDJ recombination model fitted to out-of-frame rearrangements, and the results were checked against IGoR. In a later analysis, TCR-TCR, TCR-HLA and TCR-CMV co-occurrence was scored with hypergeometric tests, and a repertoire-size bias correction was applied to TCR pairs. False discovery rates were estimated in a later analysis by permuting HLA or CMV assignments 20 times. In a later analysis, co-occurring TCRs were grouped with DBSCAN, and TCRdist sequence similarity was added when clustering was performed within HLA-allele-positive subsets. Co-occurrence clustering excluded repertoires with fewer than 30,000 or more than 120,000 public chains, plus five with anomalous nucleotide sharing. The source is immuneACCESS, and TCRdb retained only in-frame sequences with V and J called. Part of the clones is not carried over; for the studies checked, unresolved V genes explain less than half of this, and the remainder is unexplained. The D gene and trimming were derived from the DNA, and the V and J assignments and clone size from that table. The sample table shows around 140,000 clones, and approximately 84% are seen once. Around a tenth of the sample is in the top ten clones.

The clonotype comes from a woman in her sixties in good health and CMV-seropositive. The sequenced sample consisted of PBMCs. The V gene is TRBV19 and the J gene is TRBJ2-7, with no confident D gene call. The nucleotides are TGTGCCAGTACCTCAAGGAGCTACGAGCAGTACTTC. This codes for CASTSRSYEQYF.